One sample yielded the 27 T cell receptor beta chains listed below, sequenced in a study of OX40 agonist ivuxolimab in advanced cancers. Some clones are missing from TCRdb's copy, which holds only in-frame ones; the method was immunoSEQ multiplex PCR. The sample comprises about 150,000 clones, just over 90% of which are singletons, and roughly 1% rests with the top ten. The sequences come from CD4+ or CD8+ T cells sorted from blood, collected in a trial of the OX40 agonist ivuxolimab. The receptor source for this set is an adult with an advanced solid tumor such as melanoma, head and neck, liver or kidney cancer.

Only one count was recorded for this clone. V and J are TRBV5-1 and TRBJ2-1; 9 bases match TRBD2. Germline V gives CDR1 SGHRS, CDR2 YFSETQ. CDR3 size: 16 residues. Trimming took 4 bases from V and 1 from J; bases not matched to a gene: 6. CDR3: CASSPLAGGSYNEQFF. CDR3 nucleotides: TGCGCCAGCAGCCCACTAGCGGGCGGATCCTACAATGAGCAGTTCTTC.

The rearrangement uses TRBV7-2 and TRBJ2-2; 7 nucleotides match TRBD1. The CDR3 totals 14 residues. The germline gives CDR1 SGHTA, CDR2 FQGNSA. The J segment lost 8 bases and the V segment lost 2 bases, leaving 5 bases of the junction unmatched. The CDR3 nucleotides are TGTGCCAGCAGCTTATTCGGACAGGTTGGGGAGCTGTTTTTT. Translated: CASSLFGQVGELFF.

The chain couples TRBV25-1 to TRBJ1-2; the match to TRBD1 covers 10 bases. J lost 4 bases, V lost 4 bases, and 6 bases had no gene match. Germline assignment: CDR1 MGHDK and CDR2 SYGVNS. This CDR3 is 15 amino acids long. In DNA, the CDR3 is TGTGCCAGCAGTGCCCGACAGGGGGCTCCCTATGGCTACACCTTC. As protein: CASSARQGAPYGYTF.

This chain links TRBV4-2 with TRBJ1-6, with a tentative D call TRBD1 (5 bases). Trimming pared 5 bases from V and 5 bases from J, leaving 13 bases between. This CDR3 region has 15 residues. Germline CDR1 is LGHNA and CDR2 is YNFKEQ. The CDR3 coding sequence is TGTGCCAGCAGCTACCGACTGGGGGATAATTCACCCCTCCACTTT. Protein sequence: CASSYRLGDNSPLHF.

This CDR3 reads CASRDRGTGPSYEQYF. CDR3 nucleotides: TGTGCCAGTAGAGATCGTGGGACAGGTCCATCCTACGAGCAGTACTTC. This sequence joins TRBV19 and TRBJ2-7; TRBD1 aligns across 8 bases. Per the germline V gene, CDR1 is LNHDA and CDR2 is SQIVND (reference sequence). The CDR3 consists of 16 residues. V was clipped by 6 bases and J by 1 base; unmatched bases: 11.

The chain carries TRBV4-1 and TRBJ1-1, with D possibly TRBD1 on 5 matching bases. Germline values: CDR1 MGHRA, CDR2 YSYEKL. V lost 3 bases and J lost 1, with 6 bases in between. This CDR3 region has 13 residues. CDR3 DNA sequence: TGCGCCAGCAGCCATACAGGGAACACTGAAGCTTTCTTT. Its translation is CASSHTGNTEAFF.

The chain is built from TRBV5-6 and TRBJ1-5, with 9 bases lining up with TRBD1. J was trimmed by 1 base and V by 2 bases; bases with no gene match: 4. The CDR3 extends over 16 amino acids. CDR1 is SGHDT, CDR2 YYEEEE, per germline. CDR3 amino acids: CASSLGTGRSNQPQHF. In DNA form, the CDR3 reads TGTGCCAGCAGCTTAGGGACAGGGCGCAGCAATCAGCCCCAGCATTTT.

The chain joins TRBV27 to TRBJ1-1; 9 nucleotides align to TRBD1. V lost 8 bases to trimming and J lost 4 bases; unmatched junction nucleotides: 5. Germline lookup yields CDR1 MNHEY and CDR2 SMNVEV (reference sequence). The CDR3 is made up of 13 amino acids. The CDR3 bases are TGTGCCAGCTGGGAGACAGGGGGCACTGAAGCTTTCTTT. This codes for CASWETGGTEAFF.

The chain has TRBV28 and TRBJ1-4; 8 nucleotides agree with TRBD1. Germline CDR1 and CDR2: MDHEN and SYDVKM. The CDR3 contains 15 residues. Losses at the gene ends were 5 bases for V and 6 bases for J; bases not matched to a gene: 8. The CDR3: CASSGQGGMYEKLFF. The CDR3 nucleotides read TGTGCCAGCAGTGGACAGGGTGGGATGTATGAAAAACTGTTTTTT.

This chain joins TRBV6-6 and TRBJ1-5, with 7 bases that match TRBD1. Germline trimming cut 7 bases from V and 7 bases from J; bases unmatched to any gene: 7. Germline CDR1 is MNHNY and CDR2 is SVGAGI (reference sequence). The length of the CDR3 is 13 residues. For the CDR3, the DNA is TGTGCCAGCACCGCGACAGGGAACCAGCCCCAGCATTTT. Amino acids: CASTATGNQPQHF.

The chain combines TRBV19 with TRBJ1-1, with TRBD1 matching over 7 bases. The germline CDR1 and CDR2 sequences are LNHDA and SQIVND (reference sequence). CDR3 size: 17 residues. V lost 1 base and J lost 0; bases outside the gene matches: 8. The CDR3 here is CASSIVGGTDMNTEAFF. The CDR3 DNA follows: TGTGCCAGTAGTATAGTTGGTGGGACAGACATGAACACTGAAGCTTTCTTT.

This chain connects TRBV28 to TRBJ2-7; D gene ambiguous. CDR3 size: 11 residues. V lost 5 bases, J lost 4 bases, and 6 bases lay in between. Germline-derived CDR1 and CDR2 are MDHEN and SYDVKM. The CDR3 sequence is CASSPPYEQYF. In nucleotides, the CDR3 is TGTGCCAGCAGTCCCCCGTACGAGCAGTACTTC.

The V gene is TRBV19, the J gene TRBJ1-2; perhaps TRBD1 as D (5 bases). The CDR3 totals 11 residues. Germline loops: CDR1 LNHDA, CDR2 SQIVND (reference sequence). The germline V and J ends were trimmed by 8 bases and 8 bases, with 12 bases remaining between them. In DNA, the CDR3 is TGTGCCAGTCGACAGCTTCAGGGCTACACCTTC. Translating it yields CASRQLQGYTF.

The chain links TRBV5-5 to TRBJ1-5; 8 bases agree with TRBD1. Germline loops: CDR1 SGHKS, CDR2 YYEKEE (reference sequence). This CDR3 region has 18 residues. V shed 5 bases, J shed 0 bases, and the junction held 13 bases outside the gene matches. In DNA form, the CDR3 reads TGTGCCAGCAGTCCCCAGGGGGCCGAAAATTATAGCAATCAGCCCCAGCATTTT. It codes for CASSPQGAENYSNQPQHF.

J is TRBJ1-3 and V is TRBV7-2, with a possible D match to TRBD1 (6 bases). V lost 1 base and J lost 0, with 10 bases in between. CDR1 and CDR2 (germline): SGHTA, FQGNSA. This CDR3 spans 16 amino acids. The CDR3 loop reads CASSLVQGSSGNTIYF. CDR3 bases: TGTGCCAGCAGCTTAGTTCAGGGGAGCTCTGGAAACACCATATATTTT.

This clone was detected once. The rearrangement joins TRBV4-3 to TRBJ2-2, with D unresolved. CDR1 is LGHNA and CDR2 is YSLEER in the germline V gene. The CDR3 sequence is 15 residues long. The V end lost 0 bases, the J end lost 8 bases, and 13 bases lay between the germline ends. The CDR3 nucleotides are TGCGCCAGCAGCCAAGAACCGATTACTGCGGGGGAGCTGTTTTTT. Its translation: CASSQEPITAGELFF.

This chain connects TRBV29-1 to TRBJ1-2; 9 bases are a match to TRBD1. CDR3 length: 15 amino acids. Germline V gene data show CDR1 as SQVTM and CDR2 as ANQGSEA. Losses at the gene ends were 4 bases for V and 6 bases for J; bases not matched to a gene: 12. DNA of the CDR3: TGCAGCGTTGGGGACAGGGTAAGAGTAGACGATGGCTACACCTTC. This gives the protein CSVGDRVRVDDGYTF.

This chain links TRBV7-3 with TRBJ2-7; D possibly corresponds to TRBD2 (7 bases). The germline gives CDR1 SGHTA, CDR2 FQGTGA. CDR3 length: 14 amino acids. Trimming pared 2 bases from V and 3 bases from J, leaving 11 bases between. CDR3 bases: TGTGCCAGCAGCTTAGGGGGGGCCCTCTACGAGCAGTACTTC. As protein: CASSLGGALYEQYF.

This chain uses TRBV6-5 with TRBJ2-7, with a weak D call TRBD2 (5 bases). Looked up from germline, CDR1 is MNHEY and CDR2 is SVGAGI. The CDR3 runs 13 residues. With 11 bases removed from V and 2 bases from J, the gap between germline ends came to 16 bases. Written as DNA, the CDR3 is TGTGCCTCCGCGGGTGGGGAAACCTACGAGCAGTACTTC. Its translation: CASAGGETYEQYF.

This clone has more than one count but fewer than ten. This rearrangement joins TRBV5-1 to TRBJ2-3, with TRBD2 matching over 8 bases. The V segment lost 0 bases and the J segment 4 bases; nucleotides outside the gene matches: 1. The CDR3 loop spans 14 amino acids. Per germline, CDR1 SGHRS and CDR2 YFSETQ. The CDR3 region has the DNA TGCGCCAGCAGCTTGGCCGGGGGGGCAGATACGCAGTATTTT. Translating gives CASSLAGGADTQYF.

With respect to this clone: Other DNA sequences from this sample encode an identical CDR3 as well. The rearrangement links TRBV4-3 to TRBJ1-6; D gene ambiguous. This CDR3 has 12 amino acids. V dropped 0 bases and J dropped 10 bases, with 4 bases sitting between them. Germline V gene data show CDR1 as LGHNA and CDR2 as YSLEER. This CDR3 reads CASSQDRSPLHF. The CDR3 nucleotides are TGCGCCAGCAGCCAAGACAGGTCACCCCTCCACTTT.

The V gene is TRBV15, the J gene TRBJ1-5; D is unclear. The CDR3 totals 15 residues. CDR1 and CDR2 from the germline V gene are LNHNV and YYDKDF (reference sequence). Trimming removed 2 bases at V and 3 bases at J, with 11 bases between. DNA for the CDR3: TGTGCCACCAGCAGACAGCACAGTCTCAATCAGCCCCAGCATTTT. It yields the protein CATSRQHSLNQPQHF.

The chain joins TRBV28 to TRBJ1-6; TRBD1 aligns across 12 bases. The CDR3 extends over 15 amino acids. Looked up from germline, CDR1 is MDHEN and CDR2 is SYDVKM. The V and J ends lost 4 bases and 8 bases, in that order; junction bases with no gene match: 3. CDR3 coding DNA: TGTGCCAGCAGTTCGGGGACAGGGGGCTATTCACCCCTCCACTTT. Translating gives CASSSGTGGYSPLHF.

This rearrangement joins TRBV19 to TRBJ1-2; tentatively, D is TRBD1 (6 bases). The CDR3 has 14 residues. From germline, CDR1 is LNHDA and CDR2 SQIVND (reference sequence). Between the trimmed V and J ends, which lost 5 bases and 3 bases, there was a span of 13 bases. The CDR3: CASSRVDSHYGYTF. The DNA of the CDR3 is TGTGCCAGTAGTCGAGTGGACAGCCACTATGGCTACACCTTC.

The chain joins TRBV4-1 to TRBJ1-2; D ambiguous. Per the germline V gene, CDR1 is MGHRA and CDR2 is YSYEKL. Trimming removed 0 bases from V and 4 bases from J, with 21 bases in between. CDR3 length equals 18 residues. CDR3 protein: CASSQDLPSLTVSYGYTF. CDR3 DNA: TGCGCCAGCAGCCAAGATCTCCCTTCCCTTACAGTGTCCTATGGCTACACCTTC.

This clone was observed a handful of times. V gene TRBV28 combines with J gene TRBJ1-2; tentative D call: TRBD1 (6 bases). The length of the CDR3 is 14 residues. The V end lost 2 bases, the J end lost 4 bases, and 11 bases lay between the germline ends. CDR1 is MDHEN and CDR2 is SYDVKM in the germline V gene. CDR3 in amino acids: CASSLGGGAYGYTF. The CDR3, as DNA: TGTGCCAGCAGTTTAGGGGGGGGCGCCTATGGCTACACCTTC.

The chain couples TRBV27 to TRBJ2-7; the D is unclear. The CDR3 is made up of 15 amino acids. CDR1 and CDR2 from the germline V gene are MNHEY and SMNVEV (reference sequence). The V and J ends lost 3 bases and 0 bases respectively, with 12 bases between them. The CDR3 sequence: CASSFWPLTSYEQYF. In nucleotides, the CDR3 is TGTGCCAGCAGTTTTTGGCCGCTCACCTCCTACGAGCAGTACTTC.